Listed below are T cell receptor beta chains from one sample, sequenced in a study of blood T cell repertoires in COVID-19. Data came from immunoSEQ multiplex PCR; TCRdb stores just in-frame clones and leaves some out. The sample yields some 94,000 clones, about 83% seen once. The specimen sequenced was peripheral blood. These receptors were taken from a man between 65 and 85 years old with active or convalescent COVID-19. CDR3s include the opening cysteine and the closing phenylalanine or tryptophan. D genes are given only for firm matches. Expanded clones get a size class; other rows say once, few or many, or leave the size out.

size: -; D: -; V: TRBV5-6; J: TRBJ1-1; CDR3: CASSKDLNTEAFF; DNA: TGTGCCAGCAGCAAGGACTTGAACACTGAAGCTTTCTTT
size: once; D: TRBD2; V: TRBV30; J: TRBJ2-1; CDR3: CAWKTSGGRRVYNEQFF; DNA: TGTGCCTGGAAGACTAGCGGGGGGAGACGAGTCTACAATGAGCAGTTCTTC
size: once; D: -; V: TRBV18; J: TRBJ2-7; CDR3: CASSPLGGGGGSYEQYF; DNA: TGTGCCAGCTCACCACTTGGTGGAGGGGGGGGCTCCTACGAGCAGTACTTC
size: -; D: TRBD2; V: TRBV9; J: TRBJ2-5; CDR3: CASTRSLAGAQETQYF; DNA: TGTGCCAGCACCCGTAGTCTAGCGGGGGCCCAAGAGACCCAGTACTTC
size: few; D: -; V: TRBV28; J: TRBJ2-5; CDR3: CASSFQRRFQETQYF; DNA: TGTGCCAGCAGTTTTCAGCGACGTTTCCAAGAGACCCAGTACTTC
size: -; D: -; V: TRBV10-3; J: TRBJ2-1; CDR3: CAIARESYNEQFF; DNA: TGTGCCATCGCGCGGGAATCCTACAATGAGCAGTTCTTC
size: -; D: -; V: TRBV5-4; J: TRBJ1-1; CDR3: CASSPDSHTEAFF; DNA: TGTGCCAGCAGCCCGGACAGCCACACTGAAGCTTTCTTT
size: -; D: TRBD1; V: TRBV6-1; J: TRBJ1-4; CDR3: CASSDPVGTGNEKLFF; DNA: TGTGCCAGCAGTGACCCCGTGGGGACAGGGAATGAAAAACTGTTTTTT
size: -; D: -; V: TRBV7-6; J: TRBJ1-6; CDR3: CASSLTQGRNSPLHF; DNA: TGTGCCAGCAGCTTAACACAGGGCCGCAATTCACCCCTCCACTTT
size: -; D: TRBD2; V: TRBV29-1; J: TRBJ2-5; CDR3: CSVLSSGEETQYF; DNA: TGCAGCGTTCTCTCAAGCGGGGAAGAGACCCAGTACTTC
size: few; D: TRBD1; V: TRBV28; J: TRBJ1-6; CDR3: CASSSGQGGPLHF; DNA: TGTGCCAGCAGTTCGGGACAGGGAGGACCCCTCCACTTT
size: once; D: -; V: TRBV19; J: TRBJ1-1; CDR3: CASSIHRPGSPEAFF; DNA: TGTGCCAGTAGTATCCACCGGCCGGGATCCCCTGAAGCTTTCTTT
size: -; D: -; V: TRBV4-1; J: TRBJ1-2; CDR3: CASSQVLREGYTF; DNA: TGCGCCAGCAGCCAAGTGTTGAGGGAAGGCTACACCTTC
size: -; D: -; V: TRBV6-2/TRBV6-3; J: TRBJ2-7; CDR3: CASSYGQSYEQYF; DNA: TGTGCCAGCAGTTACGGACAGTCCTACGAGCAGTACTTC
size: -; D: -; V: TRBV6-6; J: TRBJ2-7; CDR3: CASTREGREEQYF; DNA: TGTGCCAGCACCCGAGAAGGCAGGGAAGAGCAGTACTTC
size: -; D: TRBD2; V: TRBV5-1; J: TRBJ2-5; CDR3: CASSWGLAGGQETQYF; DNA: TGCGCCAGCAGCTGGGGACTAGCGGGGGGCCAAGAGACCCAGTACTTC
size: -; D: -; V: TRBV3-1/TRBV3-2; J: TRBJ1-6; CDR3: CASSQGLNSPLHF; DNA: TGTGCCAGCAGCCAAGGGCTGAATTCACCCCTCCACTTT
size: -; D: TRBD2; V: TRBV28; J: TRBJ2-3; CDR3: CTSRVAGSDTQYF; DNA: TGTACCTCGAGGGTAGCGGGGTCAGATACGCAGTATTTT
size: -; D: TRBD1; V: TRBV3-1/TRBV3-2; J: TRBJ2-1; CDR3: CASSQEMGTGYYNEQFF; DNA: TGTGCCAGCAGCCAAGAAATGGGGACAGGGTACTACAATGAGCAGTTCTTC
size: -; D: -; V: TRBV7-2; J: TRBJ2-2; CDR3: CASSPGQFTGELFF; DNA: TGTGCCAGCAGCCCTGGACAGTTCACCGGGGAGCTGTTTTTT
size: -; D: TRBD1; V: TRBV30; J: TRBJ1-5; CDR3: CAWSGGQGSQPQHF; DNA: TGTGCCTGGAGTGGGGGACAGGGAAGTCAGCCCCAGCATTTT
size: -; D: TRBD1; V: TRBV3-1/TRBV3-2; J: TRBJ2-4; CDR3: CASSRLGGFENIQYF; DNA: TGTGCCAGCAGCCGGCTAGGGGGCTTCGAAAACATTCAGTACTTC
size: -; D: TRBD2; V: TRBV5-1; J: TRBJ2-1; CDR3: CASSLGNSGVGEQFF; DNA: TGCGCCAGCAGCTTGGGCAATAGCGGGGTAGGTGAGCAGTTCTTC
size: few; D: TRBD1; V: TRBV6-1; J: TRBJ1-1; CDR3: CASSEMAGGSNTEAFF; DNA: TGTGCCAGCAGTGAAATGGCAGGGGGCAGTAACACTGAAGCTTTCTTT
size: -; D: -; V: TRBV28; J: TRBJ2-5; CDR3: CASSPRSGRETQYF; DNA: TGTGCCAGCAGTCCCCGATCGGGAAGGGAGACCCAGTACTTC
size: -; D: TRBD1; V: TRBV19; J: TRBJ1-1; CDR3: CASIRDRGFTEAFF; DNA: TGTGCCAGTATCCGGGACAGGGGCTTCACTGAAGCTTTCTTT
size: -; D: TRBD1; V: TRBV27; J: TRBJ1-6; CDR3: CASSLGTGTYNSPLHF; DNA: TGTGCCAGCAGCCTTGGGACAGGGACTTATAATTCACCCCTCCACTTT
size: -; D: -; V: TRBV30; J: TRBJ1-2; CDR3: CAWISDYGYTF; DNA: TGTGCCTGGATCTCAGATTATGGCTACACCTTC
size: -; D: TRBD1; V: TRBV30; J: TRBJ1-4; CDR3: CAWSFGQGGEKLFF; DNA: TGTGCCTGGAGTTTCGGACAGGGAGGTGAAAAACTGTTTTTT
size: -; D: TRBD1; V: TRBV3-1/TRBV3-2; J: TRBJ1-4; CDR3: CASSGGTGPNEKLFF; DNA: TGTGCCAGCAGCGGGGGGACAGGGCCGAATGAAAAACTGTTTTTT
size: -; D: -; V: TRBV19; J: TRBJ2-7; CDR3: CASSIMDSNEQYF; DNA: TGTGCCAGTAGTATAATGGACTCCAACGAGCAGTACTTC
size: -; D: -; V: TRBV6-5; J: TRBJ1-3; CDR3: CASSYRGAGTGNTIYF; DNA: TGTGCCAGCAGTTACCGGGGTGCGGGGACGGGAAACACCATATATTTT
size: -; D: TRBD1; V: TRBV7-8; J: TRBJ1-6; CDR3: CASSLVQGNSPLHF; DNA: TGTGCCAGCAGCTTAGTACAGGGGAATTCACCCCTCCACTTT
size: -; D: TRBD2; V: TRBV28; J: TRBJ2-5; CDR3: CASSSQAGVPGETQYF; DNA: TGTGCCAGCAGTTCGCAAGCGGGGGTCCCGGGAGAGACCCAGTACTTC
size: -; D: -; V: TRBV6-5; J: TRBJ2-7; CDR3: CASRHGGAGPYEQYF; DNA: TGTGCCAGCAGACACGGCGGGGCAGGGCCCTACGAGCAGTACTTC
size: -; D: -; V: TRBV2; J: TRBJ1-1; CDR3: CASSLGHRPTEAFF; DNA: TGTGCCAGCAGTCTCGGACACCGACCCACTGAAGCTTTCTTT
size: -; D: TRBD2; V: TRBV4-1; J: TRBJ2-1; CDR3: CASSQEGTSVGEQFF; DNA: TGCGCCAGCAGCCAAGAAGGGACTAGCGTAGGTGAGCAGTTCTTC
size: -; D: TRBD1; V: TRBV28; J: TRBJ2-7; CDR3: CASRTGTDPYEQYF; DNA: TGTGCCAGCAGAACCGGGACAGACCCCTACGAGCAGTACTTC
size: -; D: TRBD1; V: TRBV7-8; J: TRBJ1-1; CDR3: CASSFIGQGAATEAFF; DNA: TGTGCCAGCAGCTTTATAGGACAGGGGGCGGCCACTGAAGCTTTCTTT
size: -; D: -; V: TRBV7-3; J: TRBJ2-3; CDR3: CASSFDSRTDTQYF; DNA: TGTGCCAGCAGTTTTGACAGCCGCACAGATACGCAGTATTTT
size: -; D: -; V: TRBV20-1; J: TRBJ1-1; CDR3: CSSPGSEAFF; DNA: TGCAGTTCGCCAGGGTCTGAAGCTTTCTTT
size: -; D: TRBD1; V: TRBV6-5; J: TRBJ1-2; CDR3: CASSPKGAVVYGYTF; DNA: TGTGCCAGCAGTCCCAAGGGGGCTGTCGTCTATGGCTACACCTTC
size: -; D: -; V: TRBV18; J: TRBJ2-5; CDR3: CASSQAGTETQYF; DNA: TGTGCCAGCTCACAGGCGGGGACAGAGACCCAGTACTTC